The sequence of this T cell receptor (beta chain) was determined in a study of blood T cell repertoires in COVID-19. Across the whole study: Donors in the United States, Italy and Spain gave samples during acute or convalescent COVID-19. Sample material is recorded as cDNA or gDNA derived from T cells, B-cell-depleted T cells, or PBMCs.

The data were produced by immunoSEQ multiplex PCR, yet TCRdb's version contains in-frame clones alone and is incomplete. Here the sample spans 55,000 to 80,000 clones, around four fifths being singletons. CDR3 length: 13 amino acids. Trimming left V 3 bases short and J 6 bases short, with 14 bases between. Germline assignment: CDR1 SQVTM and CDR2 ANQGSEA. This clonotype originated in a human donor in a cohort sampled during active COVID-19. Sequencing input: peripheral blood. This sequence joins TRBV29-1 and TRBJ1-2; D is possibly TRBD1 (5 bases). The CDR3 DNA reads TGCAGCGTTGATAGGCAGGGTAGGAATGGCTACACCTTC. This gives the protein CSVDRQGRNGYTF.